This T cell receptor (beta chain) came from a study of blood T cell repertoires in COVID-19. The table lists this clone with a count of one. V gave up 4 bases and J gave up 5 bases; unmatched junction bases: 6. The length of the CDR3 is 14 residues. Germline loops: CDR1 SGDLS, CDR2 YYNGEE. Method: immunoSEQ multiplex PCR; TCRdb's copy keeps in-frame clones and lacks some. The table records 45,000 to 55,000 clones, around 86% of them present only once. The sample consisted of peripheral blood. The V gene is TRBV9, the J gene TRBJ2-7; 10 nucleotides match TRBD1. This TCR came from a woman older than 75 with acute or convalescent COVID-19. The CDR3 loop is CASSLGQGGDEQYF. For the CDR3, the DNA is TGTGCCAGCAGCCTCGGACAGGGGGGTGACGAGCAGTACTTC. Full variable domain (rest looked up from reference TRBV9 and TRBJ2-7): DSGVTQTPKHLITATGQRVTLRCSPRSGDLSVYWYQQSLDQGLQFLIQYYNGEERAKGNILERFSAQQFPDLHSELNLSSLELGDSALYFCASSLGQGGDEQYFGPGTRLTVT.